This T cell receptor (beta chain) was obtained from a study of tumor-infiltrating lymphocytes in primary liver carcinoma. The wider study: Resecting the tumor surgically was how the patients' primary liver carcinoma was treated.

Blood RNA came from unsorted whole blood; germline DNA was also extracted. Those patients suffered from chronic HBV infection and were treatment-naive. TCR beta cDNA was reverse-transcribed from 450 to 500 ng of total RNA. The reaction used a constant-region primer and ProtoScript II reverse transcriptase. Libraries covering TCR beta were generated through three nested multiplex PCR rounds (using a slightly modified ARM-PCR). TCRdb analysed the multiplex PCR reads with MiXCR anew, one entry per CDR3 protein. The profile shows 200,000 or so distinct CDR3 sequences, about 61% of them singletons. This clonotype has only one observation. At one end the junction does not follow the germline gene, possibly because of a read error. Material: peripheral blood. The TCR comes from a woman in her sixties or seventies with primary liver carcinoma and hepatitis B virus infection.

The CDR3 DNA reads as TGTGCCAGCAGTTTGGGGCCGATGGGCATTAAGTACTTC. The encoded protein is CASSLGPMGIKYF. The genes are TRBV12-3 or TRBV12-4 and TRBJ2-4; possibly TRBD1 for D (5 bases). This CDR3 contains 13 residues.